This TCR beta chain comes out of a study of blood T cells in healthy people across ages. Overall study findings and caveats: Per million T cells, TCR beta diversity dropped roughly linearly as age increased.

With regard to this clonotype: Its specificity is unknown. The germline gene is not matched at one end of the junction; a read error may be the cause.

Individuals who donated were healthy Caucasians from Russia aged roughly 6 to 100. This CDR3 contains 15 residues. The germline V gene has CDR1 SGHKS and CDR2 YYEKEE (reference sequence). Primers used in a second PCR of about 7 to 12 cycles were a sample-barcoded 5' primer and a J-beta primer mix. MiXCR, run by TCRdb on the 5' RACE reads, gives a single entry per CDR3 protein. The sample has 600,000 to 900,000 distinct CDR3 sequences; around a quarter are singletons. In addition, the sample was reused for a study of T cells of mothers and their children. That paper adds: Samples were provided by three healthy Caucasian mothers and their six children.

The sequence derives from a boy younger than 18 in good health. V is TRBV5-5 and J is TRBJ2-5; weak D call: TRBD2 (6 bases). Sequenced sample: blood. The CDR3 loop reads CASRLEGLLWETQYF. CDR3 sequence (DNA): TGTGCCAGCAGATTGGAGGGACTCCTTTGGGAGACCCAGTACTTC. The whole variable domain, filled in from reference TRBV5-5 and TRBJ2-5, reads DAGVTQSPTHLIKTRGQQVTLRCSPISGHKSVSWYQQVLGQGPQFIFQYYEKEERGRGNFPDRFSARQFPNYSSELNVNALLLGDSALYLCASRLEGLLWETQYFGPGTRLLVL.